This paragraph reports one T cell receptor (beta chain). The antigen remains undetermined. The data were obtained in a study of OX40 agonist ivuxolimab in advanced cancers. Findings and caveats of the study: The mean number of expanded clones was higher in CD8+ T cells than in CD4+.

Germline V gene lookup returns CDR1 ENHRY and CDR2 SYGVKD. The V and J ends lost 2 bases and 5 bases respectively, with 6 bases between them. CDR3 size: 12 residues. The sampling schedule covered blood at baseline, cycle 4 day 1, and cycle 7 day 1. Here immunoSEQ multiplex PCR was the method, and the copy in TCRdb shows in-frame clones only, minus some. Seen here are under 75,000 clones, around 88% observed once, and the top ten hold less than 0.75%. V and J are TRBV10-3 and TRBJ2-5; D not certain. The clonotype was recovered from an adult with an advanced solid tumor such as melanoma, head and neck, liver or kidney cancer. The material was CD4+ or CD8+ T cells sorted from blood, obtained in a trial of the OX40 agonist ivuxolimab. The CDR3, as DNA: TGTGCCATCAGTGAGACGTGGGAGACCCAGTACTTC. Its translation: CAISETWETQYF.